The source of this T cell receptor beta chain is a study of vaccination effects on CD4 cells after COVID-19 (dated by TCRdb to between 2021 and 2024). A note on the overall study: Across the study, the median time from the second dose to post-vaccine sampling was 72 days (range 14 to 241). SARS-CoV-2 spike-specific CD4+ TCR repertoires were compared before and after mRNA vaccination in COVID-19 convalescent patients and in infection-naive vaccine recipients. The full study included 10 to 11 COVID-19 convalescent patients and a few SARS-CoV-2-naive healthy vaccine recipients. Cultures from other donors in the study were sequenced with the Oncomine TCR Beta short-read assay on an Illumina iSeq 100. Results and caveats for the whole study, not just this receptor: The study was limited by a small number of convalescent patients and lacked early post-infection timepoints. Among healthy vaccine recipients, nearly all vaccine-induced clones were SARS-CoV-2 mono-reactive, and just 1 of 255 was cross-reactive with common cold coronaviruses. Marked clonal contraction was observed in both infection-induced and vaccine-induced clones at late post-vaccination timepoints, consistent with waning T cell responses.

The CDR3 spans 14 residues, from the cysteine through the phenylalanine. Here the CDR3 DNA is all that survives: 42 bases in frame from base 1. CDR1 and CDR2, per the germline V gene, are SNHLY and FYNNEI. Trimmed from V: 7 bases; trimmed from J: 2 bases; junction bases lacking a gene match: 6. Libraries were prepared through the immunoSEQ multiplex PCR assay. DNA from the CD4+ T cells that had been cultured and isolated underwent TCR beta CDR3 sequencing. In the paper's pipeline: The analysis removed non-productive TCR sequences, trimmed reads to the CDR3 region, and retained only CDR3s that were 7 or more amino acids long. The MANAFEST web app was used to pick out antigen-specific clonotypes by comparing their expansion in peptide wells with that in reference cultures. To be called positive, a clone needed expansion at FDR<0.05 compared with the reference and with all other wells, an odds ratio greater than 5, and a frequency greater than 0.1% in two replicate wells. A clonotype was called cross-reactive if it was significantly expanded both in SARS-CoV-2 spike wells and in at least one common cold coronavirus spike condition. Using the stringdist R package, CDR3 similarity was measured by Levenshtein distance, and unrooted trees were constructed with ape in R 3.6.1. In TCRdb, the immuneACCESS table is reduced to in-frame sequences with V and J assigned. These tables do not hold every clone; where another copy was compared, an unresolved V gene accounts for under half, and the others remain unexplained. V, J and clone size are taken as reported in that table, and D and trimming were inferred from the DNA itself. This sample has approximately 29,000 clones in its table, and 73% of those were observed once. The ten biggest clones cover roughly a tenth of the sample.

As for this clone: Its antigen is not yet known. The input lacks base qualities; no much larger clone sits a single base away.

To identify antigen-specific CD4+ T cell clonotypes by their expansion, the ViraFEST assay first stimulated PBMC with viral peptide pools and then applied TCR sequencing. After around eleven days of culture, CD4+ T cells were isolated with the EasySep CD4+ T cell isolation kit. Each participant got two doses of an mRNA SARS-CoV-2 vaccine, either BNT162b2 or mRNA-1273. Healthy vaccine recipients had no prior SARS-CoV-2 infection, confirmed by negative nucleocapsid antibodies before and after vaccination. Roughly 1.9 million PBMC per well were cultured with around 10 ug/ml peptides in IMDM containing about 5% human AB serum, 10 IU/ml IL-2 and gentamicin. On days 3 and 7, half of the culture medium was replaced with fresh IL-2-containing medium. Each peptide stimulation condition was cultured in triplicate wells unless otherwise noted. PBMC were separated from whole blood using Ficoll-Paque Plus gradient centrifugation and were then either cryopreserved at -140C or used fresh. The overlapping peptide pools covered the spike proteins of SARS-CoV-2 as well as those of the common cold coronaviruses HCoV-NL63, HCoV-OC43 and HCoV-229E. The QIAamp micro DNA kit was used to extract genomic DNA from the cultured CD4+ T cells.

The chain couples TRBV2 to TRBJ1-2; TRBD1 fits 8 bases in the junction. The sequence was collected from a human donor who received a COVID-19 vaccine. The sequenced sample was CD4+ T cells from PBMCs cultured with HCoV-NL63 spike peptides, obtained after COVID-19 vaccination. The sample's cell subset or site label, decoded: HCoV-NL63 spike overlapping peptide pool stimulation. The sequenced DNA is TGTGCCAGCATTCGGACAGGGAGCAACTATGGCTACACCTTC. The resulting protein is CASIRTGSNYGYTF. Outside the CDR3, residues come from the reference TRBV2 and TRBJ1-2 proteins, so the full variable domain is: EPEVTQTPSHQVTQMGQEVILRCVPISNHLYFYWYRQILGQKVEFLVSFYNNEISEKSEIFDDQFSVERPDGSNFTLKIRSTKLEDSAMYFCASIRTGSNYGYTFGSGTRLTVV.